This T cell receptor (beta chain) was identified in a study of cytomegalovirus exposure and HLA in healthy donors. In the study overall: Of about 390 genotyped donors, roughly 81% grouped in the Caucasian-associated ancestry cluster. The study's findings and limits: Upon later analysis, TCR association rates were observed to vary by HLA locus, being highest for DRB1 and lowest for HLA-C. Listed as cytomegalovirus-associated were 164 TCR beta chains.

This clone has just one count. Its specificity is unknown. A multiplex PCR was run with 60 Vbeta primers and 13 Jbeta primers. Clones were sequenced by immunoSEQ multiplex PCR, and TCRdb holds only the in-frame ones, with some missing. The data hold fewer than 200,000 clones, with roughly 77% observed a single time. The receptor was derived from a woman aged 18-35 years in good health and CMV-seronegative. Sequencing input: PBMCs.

CDR3 protein: CAWSTTGGVEQYF. CDR3 in DNA: TGTGCCTGGAGTACTACAGGGGGTGTCGAGCAGTACTTC. This chain links TRBV30 with TRBJ2-7; 8 bases align to TRBD1. The germline CDR1 and CDR2 sequences are GTSNPN and SVGIG (reference sequence). The CDR3 is made up of 13 amino acids. V trimming: 2 bases; J trimming: 6 bases; junction bases outside the gene matches: 6.